This is a list of T cell receptor beta chains from one sample in a study of blood T cell repertoires in COVID-19. Generated by immunoSEQ multiplex PCR, the TCRdb table keeps only in-frame clones and is missing some. Among about 170,000 clones, 70% to 85% were seen once, and the ten largest hold under 20%. What was sequenced was PBMCs or T cells enriched from blood (not recorded which). The receptor set was obtained from a woman between 70 and 85 years old in a cohort exposed to, infected with or recovered from COVID-19 (not recorded which). The CDR3 runs from the conserved cysteine through the conserved F or W. A D gene is named only where the DNA matches it firmly. Size is stated for part of the rows, as once, few or many counts, or as a class when the clone is expanded.

CDR3aa: CASTRTSGDSYNEQFF
CDR3nt: TGTGCCAGCACCCGGACTAGCGGAGACTCCTACAATGAGCAGTTCTTC
d_gene: TRBD2
abundance: .
v_gene: TRBV9
j_gene: TRBJ2-1

CDR3aa: CASSPPGQGSFF
CDR3nt: TGTGCCAGCAGTCCTCCGGGACAGGGTTCGTTCTTC
d_gene: TRBD1
abundance: few
v_gene: TRBV28
j_gene: TRBJ2-1

CDR3aa: CASSSGRGTVWEQYF
CDR3nt: TGCGCCAGCAGCTCGGGGAGGGGTACGGTGTGGGAGCAGTACTTC
d_gene: TRBD2
abundance: .
v_gene: TRBV5-1
j_gene: TRBJ2-7

CDR3aa: CASSAAGTGGSGYTF
CDR3nt: TGTGCCAGCAGCGCAGCCGGGACAGGAGGTTCGGGCTACACCTTC
d_gene: TRBD1
abundance: .
v_gene: TRBV7-9
j_gene: TRBJ1-2

CDR3aa: CASSLGQGAHQPQHF
CDR3nt: TGTGCCAGCAGTTTGGGGCAGGGGGCCCATCAGCCCCAGCATTTT
d_gene: TRBD1
abundance: .
v_gene: TRBV28
j_gene: TRBJ1-5

CDR3aa: CASSYRTGGRTEAFF
CDR3nt: TGTGCCAGCAGTTACCGGACGGGGGGACGCACTGAAGCTTTCTTT
d_gene: .
abundance: .
v_gene: TRBV5-8
j_gene: TRBJ1-1

CDR3aa: CASSQQGYSGNTIYF
CDR3nt: TGTGCCAGCAGTCAGCAGGGATACTCTGGAAACACCATATATTTT
d_gene: .
abundance: .
v_gene: TRBV27
j_gene: TRBJ1-3

CDR3aa: CASSSSGGSYGYTF
CDR3nt: TGTGCCAGCAGCTCCAGTGGCGGGTCGTATGGCTACACCTTC
d_gene: .
abundance: .
v_gene: TRBV11-1
j_gene: TRBJ1-2

CDR3aa: CASRDGSSTNEKLFF
CDR3nt: TGTGCCAGCCGAGACGGGTCTTCAACTAATGAAAAACTGTTTTTT
d_gene: .
abundance: few
v_gene: TRBV2
j_gene: TRBJ1-4

CDR3aa: CASSGTGNQPQHF
CDR3nt: TGTGCCAGTAGCGGGACAGGGAATCAGCCCCAGCATTTT
d_gene: TRBD1
abundance: .
v_gene: TRBV19
j_gene: TRBJ1-5

CDR3aa: CASSLGWTGGNEQFF
CDR3nt: TGTGCCAGCAGCTTAGGTTGGACAGGGGGCAATGAGCAGTTCTTC
d_gene: TRBD1
abundance: .
v_gene: TRBV11-1
j_gene: TRBJ2-1

CDR3aa: CASSLGPFSEAFF
CDR3nt: TGTGCCAGTTCCCTTGGGCCATTTAGTGAAGCTTTCTTT
d_gene: .
abundance: few
v_gene: TRBV19
j_gene: TRBJ1-1

CDR3aa: CASSPKWDSFWQYF
CDR3nt: TGTGCCAGCAGCCCCAAATGGGACAGCTTTTGGCAGTACTTC
d_gene: TRBD1
abundance: .
v_gene: TRBV7-8
j_gene: TRBJ2-7

CDR3aa: CASSPPRMNTEAFF
CDR3nt: TGTGCCAGCTCACCACCGAGGATGAACACTGAAGCTTTCTTT
d_gene: .
abundance: .
v_gene: TRBV18
j_gene: TRBJ1-1

CDR3aa: CASRRTTETQYF
CDR3nt: TGTGCCAGCAGACGGACTACCGAGACCCAGTACTTC
d_gene: .
abundance: few
v_gene: TRBV2
j_gene: TRBJ2-5

CDR3aa: CAWSANPVKPLHF
CDR3nt: TGTGCCTGGAGCGCGAACCCGGTGAAGCCCCTCCACTTT
d_gene: .
abundance: .
v_gene: TRBV30
j_gene: TRBJ1-6

CDR3aa: CASSTNSGSTDTQYF
CDR3nt: TGCGCCAGCAGCACTAATAGCGGAAGCACAGATACGCAGTATTTT
d_gene: .
abundance: .
v_gene: TRBV5-1
j_gene: TRBJ2-3

CDR3aa: CASREQGSGKNIQYF
CDR3nt: TGTGCCAGCAGGGAACAGGGCTCCGGCAAAAACATTCAGTACTTC
d_gene: .
abundance: .
v_gene: TRBV2
j_gene: TRBJ2-4

CDR3aa: CASSPSTRETQYF
CDR3nt: TGTGCCAGCAGCCCTAGCACCCGGGAGACCCAGTACTTC
d_gene: .
abundance: few
v_gene: TRBV7-2
j_gene: TRBJ2-5

CDR3aa: CASSGREANEQYF
CDR3nt: TGTGCCAGCAGTGGACGGGAGGCCAACGAGCAGTACTTC
d_gene: TRBD2
abundance: .
v_gene: TRBV2
j_gene: TRBJ2-7

CDR3aa: CASSHQGAETQYF
CDR3nt: TGTGCCAGCAGCCACCAGGGTGCGGAGACCCAGTACTTC
d_gene: .
abundance: .
v_gene: TRBV3-1/TRBV3-2
j_gene: TRBJ2-5

CDR3aa: CASSEGDRNNSPLHF
CDR3nt: TGTGCCAGCAGTGAAGGGGACAGGAATAATTCACCCCTCCACTTT
d_gene: TRBD1
abundance: .
v_gene: TRBV2
j_gene: TRBJ1-6

CDR3aa: CSVGQDTLGPQHF
CDR3nt: TGCAGCGTGGGACAGGACACACTGGGGCCCCAGCATTTT
d_gene: TRBD1
abundance: .
v_gene: TRBV29-1
j_gene: TRBJ1-5

CDR3aa: CATSLGGGWDQPQHF
CDR3nt: TGTGCCACCAGTTTGGGCGGGGGCTGGGATCAGCCCCAGCATTTT
d_gene: .
abundance: few
v_gene: TRBV28
j_gene: TRBJ1-5